This T cell receptor beta chain emerged from a study of shared clonotypes between healthy human individuals. V lost 5 bases to trimming and J lost 2 bases, with 12 bases between them. The CDR3 has 14 amino acids. CDR1 is SNHLY and CDR2 is FYNNEI in the germline V gene. The assay was immunoSEQ multiplex PCR, and TCRdb's table has in-frame clones only and misses some. The sample contains approximately 500,000 clones, 60% to 80% of which appear only once. The specimen was PBMCs. This sequence originates from a woman in her thirties or forties in good health. Some clones in this sample may be carry-over from other donors' samples. The V call is TRBV2, the J call TRBJ2-5; perhaps TRBD2 as D (5 bases). CDR3 protein: CASSFTRRQETQYF. CDR3 sequence (DNA): TGTGCCAGCAGTTTTACTAGACGTCAAGAGACCCAGTACTTC.